This is a list of T cell receptor beta chains from one sample in a study of blood T cells in healthy people across ages. MiXCR was run by TCRdb on the 5' RACE reads, yielding one entry per CDR3 protein. The sample includes approximately 800,000 distinct CDR3 sequences, 35% to 50% of them seen just once. The sample was blood. These receptors were collected from a man older than 75 in good health. Each CDR3 is given with its conserved first and last residue. The D gene is left open where the match is weak. Clone size is not always given. Where it is, it says once, few, many or a class for expanded clones.

d_gene	j_gene	v_gene	abundance	CDR3nt	CDR3aa
NA	TRBJ2-7	TRBV28	NA	TGTGCCAGCAGTTTTCGGGGGGCAGGCTACGAGCAGTACTTC	CASSFRGAGYEQYF
TRBD2	TRBJ2-3	TRBV20-1	NA	TGCAGTGCTAGAAAGGCTAGCGGAAGTCTTAGCACAGATACGCAGTATTTT	CSARKASGSLSTDTQYF
NA	TRBJ2-5	TRBV29-1	many	TGCAGCGTTGGATTCGAAGCAGGGAGGGAGACCCAGTACTTC	CSVGFEAGRETQYF
NA	TRBJ1-5	TRBV20-1	NA	TGCAGTGCTAGTGGGGGGGTGAAGCAGCCCCAGCATTTT	CSASGGVKQPQHF
TRBD2	TRBJ2-1	TRBV7-2	few	TGTGCCAGCAGCTCGCTAGCGGTTTTAGGTGAGCAGTTCTTC	CASSSLAVLGEQFF
TRBD1	TRBJ2-6	TRBV5-4	few	TGTGCCAGCAGCAATAGACAGGGTGTAGCCGGGGCCAACGTCCTGACTTTC	CASSNRQGVAGANVLTF
TRBD2	TRBJ2-1	TRBV7-2	NA	TGTGCCAGTAGCCTGAGCGGGGGCTCCTGCAATGAGCAGTTCTTC	CASSLSGGSCNEQFF
NA	TRBJ2-7	TRBV6-5	NA	TGTGCCAGCAGTTACCCGAAACTAGCTCCAGCGCACTACGAGCAGTACTTC	CASSYPKLAPAHYEQYF
NA	TRBJ2-6	TRBV4-1	NA	TGCGCCAGCAGCCAAGATAGGATCTCTGGGGCCGACGTCCTGACTTTC	CASSQDRISGADVLTF
NA	TRBJ2-2	TRBV4-3	few	TGCGCCAGCAGACGCGACAGGGAGGACACCGGGGAGCTGTTTTTT	CASRRDREDTGELFF
NA	TRBJ2-7	TRBV6-1	NA	TGTGCCAGCAACGTCTACGAGCAGTACTTC	CASNVYEQYF
NA	TRBJ2-5	TRBV27	few	TGTGCCAGCAGAGGCACTCCCACGGCCAATGAGCAGTACTTC	CASRGTPTANEQYF
TRBD2	TRBJ2-1	TRBV20-1	NA	TGCTGTGCTAGATGGGGGCGGGAGGGTAATGAGCAGTTCTTC	CCARWGREGNEQFF
NA	TRBJ1-1	TRBV13	NA	TGTGCCAGCAGCTTTGCGCGAAGGAACACTGAAGCTTTCTTT	CASSFARRNTEAFF
NA	TRBJ1-2	TRBV24-1	few	TGTGCCACCGGACAGTCAGGCTACACCTTC	CATGQSGYTF
NA	TRBJ1-1	TRBV12-3/TRBV12-4	NA	TGTGCCAGCAGTCCCCAGCTGGGACCGCTGAACACTGAAGCTTTCTTT	CASSPQLGPLNTEAFF
NA	TRBJ2-7	TRBV7-3	few	TGTGCCAGCAGCTTCGGGGGAGCAACCTACGAGCAGTACTTC	CASSFGGATYEQYF
NA	TRBJ1-4	TRBV7-2	NA	TGTGCCAGCAGCTCCAGCGGGACTCATGAAAAACTGTTTTTT	CASSSSGTHEKLFF
TRBD2	TRBJ2-7	TRBV11-2	many	TGTGCCAGCAGCTTAGCACGCGGGAGTGCCTACGAGCAGTACTTC	CASSLARGSAYEQYF
NA	TRBJ2-1	TRBV7-9	NA	TGTGCCAGCAGCACCGGGACCGATACCTACGAGCAGTTCTTC	CASSTGTDTYEQFF
TRBD2	TRBJ2-3	TRBV5-4	NA	TGTGCCAGCAGTTCAGCGGGAGAGGGAGATACGCAGTATTTT	CASSSAGEGDTQYF
TRBD2	TRBJ2-3	TRBV4-3	NA	TGCGCCAGCAGCCAAGATTTAAGTGCTAGCGGGAGACTGGCTAGCACAGATACGCAGTATTTT	CASSQDLSASGRLASTDTQYF
TRBD1	TRBJ1-5	TRBV5-1	NA	TGCGCCAGCAGCTTAACAGGGGGCGCGACTCAGCCCCAGCATTTT	CASSLTGGATQPQHF
NA	TRBJ2-5	TRBV20-1	NA	TGCAGTGCTCCAGACTGGAAACAAGAGACCCAGTACTTC	CSAPDWKQETQYF
NA	TRBJ2-7	TRBV7-9	NA	TGTGCCAGCAGCCTACAGAACTACGAGCAGTACTTC	CASSLQNYEQYF
TRBD1	TRBJ1-2	TRBV7-2	few	TGTGCCAGCAGCCCAGGACAGGTCTCTTCCTATGGCTACACCTTC	CASSPGQVSSYGYTF
TRBD1	TRBJ2-3	TRBV11-1	NA	TGTGCCAGCAAGTCCGTGACAGGGGCAGATACGCAGTATTTT	CASKSVTGADTQYF
NA	TRBJ1-4	TRBV7-3	few	TGTGCCAGCAGCTTAACGGGGAGCGGGGCTGAAAAACTGTTTTTT	CASSLTGSGAEKLFF
NA	TRBJ1-2	TRBV2	NA	TGTGCCAGCAGAGGGGATAACTATGGCTACACCTTC	CASRGDNYGYTF
NA	TRBJ2-7	TRBV15	many	TGTGCCACCAGCAGACAACCAAAAGTGGAGCAGTACTTC	CATSRQPKVEQYF
TRBD1	TRBJ2-1	TRBV12-3/TRBV12-4	many	TGTGCCAGCAGTGATCCGGGACAGGGATTCGGGTACAATGAGCAGTTCTTC	CASSDPGQGFGYNEQFF
TRBD2	TRBJ2-4	TRBV5-1	many	TGCGCCAGCAGCTTGGGACTAGCGGGACTCGGCAAAAACATTCAGTACTTC	CASSLGLAGLGKNIQYF
NA	TRBJ2-1	TRBV28	NA	TGTGCCAGCAGTCCAGACATCCTAGCGAGCTCCTACAATGAGCAGTTCTTC	CASSPDILASSYNEQFF
TRBD2	TRBJ2-1	TRBV5-1	few	TGCGCCAGCAGCACGGTTCGACTAGCGGAGTACAATGAGCAGTTCTTC	CASSTVRLAEYNEQFF
NA	TRBJ2-4	TRBV5-1	NA	TGCGCCAGCAGCTTGGTGTTCCGGGGTAAAAGCATTCAGTACTTC	CASSLVFRGKSIQYF
TRBD2	TRBJ2-7	TRBV20-1	NA	TGCAGTGCTAGAACATCTAGCGGGAGGAGGGGTGACGAGCAGTACTTC	CSARTSSGRRGDEQYF
NA	TRBJ1-2	TRBV28	NA	TGTGCCAGCAGCTGGGACATGGCTGACCTCAACTATGGCTACACCTTC	CASSWDMADLNYGYTF
TRBD1	TRBJ2-7	TRBV10-3	once	TGTGCCATCAGTGAGAGGACAGGTTCAAACGAGCAGTACTTC	CAISERTGSNEQYF
NA	TRBJ1-3	TRBV9	NA	TGTGCCAGCAGCGTCGCCGGACAGCTTCGCGGAAACACCATATATTTT	CASSVAGQLRGNTIYF
NA	TRBJ1-5	TRBV29-1	many	TGCAGCGTTGCCCCTGGGGGAGGCAATCAGCCCCAGCATTTT	CSVAPGGGNQPQHF
NA	TRBJ2-2	TRBV24-1	NA	TGTGCCACCAGTGATCCTGCCGCCGGTACGGGGGAGCTGTTTTTT	CATSDPAAGTGELFF
NA	TRBJ1-5	TRBV6-1	few	TGTGCCAGCAGTGAGGGGTATGTGAGTCAGCCCCAGCATTTT	CASSEGYVSQPQHF
NA	TRBJ2-5	TRBV7-2	many	TGTGCCAGCAGCTTAGCCGGGTTCGAGACCCAGTACTTC	CASSLAGFETQYF